This entry concerns a single T cell receptor beta chain. No antigen is known for it. Some clones are missing from TCRdb's copy, which holds only in-frame ones; the method was immunoSEQ multiplex PCR. The data hold 10,000 to 15,000 clones, with 80% to 95% observed a single time. Germline loops: CDR1 SGHDN, CDR2 FVKESK. Trimming took 0 bases from V and 1 from J, leaving 13 bases between them. The CDR3 is 16 amino acids. These data are taken from a study of T cell clonotyping in hematopoietic cell transplantation. Study results and caveats: Graft donor and pretransplant recipient Inverse Simpson Index values predicted broader posttransplant TCR diversity. After transplant, recipient diversity fell while pathologically expanded clonotypes grew through day 180. At the given depth, recipient repertoires were over 95% de novo clonotypes.

This chain connects TRBV14 to TRBJ2-7; D call uncertain. The sequence was collected from a woman between 45 and 65 years old in good health. Some clones in this sample may be carry-over from other donors' samples. The sample was peripheral blood mononuclear cells. CDR3 in amino acids: CASSQDNPPRSYEQYF. In DNA form, the CDR3 reads TGTGCCAGCAGCCAAGATAACCCTCCGCGGTCCTACGAGCAGTACTTC.